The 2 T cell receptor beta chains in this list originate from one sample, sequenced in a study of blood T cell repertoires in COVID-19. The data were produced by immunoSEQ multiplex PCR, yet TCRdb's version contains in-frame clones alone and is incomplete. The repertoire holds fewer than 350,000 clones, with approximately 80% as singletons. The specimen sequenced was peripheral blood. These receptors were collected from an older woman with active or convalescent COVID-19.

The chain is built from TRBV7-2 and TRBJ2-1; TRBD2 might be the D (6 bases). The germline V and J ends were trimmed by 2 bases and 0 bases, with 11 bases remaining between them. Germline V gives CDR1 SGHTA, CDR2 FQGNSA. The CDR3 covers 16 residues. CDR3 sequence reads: CASSLTAGSSYNEQFF. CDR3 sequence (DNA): TGTGCCAGCAGCTTAACCGCGGGGAGCTCCTACAATGAGCAGTTCTTC.

As DNA, the CDR3 is TGTGCCAGCAGCCCCGTAGGAGGGGGGGGGTTGGAGCCCCAGCATTTT. It encodes CASSPVGGGGLEPQHF. This chain joins TRBV16 and TRBJ1-5; TRBD1 is a possible D gene (6 bases). The germline gives CDR1 KGHSY, CDR2 FQNENV. Trimming shortened V by 4 bases and J by 8 bases, and 21 bases separated the two germline ends. CDR3 length: 16 amino acids.